This TCR beta chain was sequenced during a study of CD8 T cells in Susac syndrome. An input of about 0.5 to 1 ug of RNA was subjected to reverse transcription using random hexamers. TCRdb recomputed calls from the immunoSEQ multiplex PCR reads with MiXCR, one row per CDR3 protein. The data show approximately 120,000 distinct CDR3 sequences, about 90% seen once. The TEMRA cells underwent FACS enrichment, while the CD8+ and CD4+ T cells underwent negative isolation. Looked up from germline, CDR1 is DFQATT and CDR2 is SNEGSKA (reference sequence). V lost 3 bases, J lost 7 bases, and 7 bases lay in between. The CDR3 covers 11 residues.

The chain employs TRBV20-1 and TRBJ2-1; D remains unclear. The sequence was obtained from a human donor with multiple sclerosis. Sequenced material: CD8+ T cells from PBMCs. The DNA for the CDR3 is TGCAGTGCTAGCTTTTATAATGAGCAGTTCTTC. Translated, it gives CSASFYNEQFF.